The 28 T cell receptor beta chains below all came from one sample that was sequenced in a study of human T cells and chemical hapten exposure. MiXCR was run by TCRdb on the RACE reads, yielding one entry per CDR3 protein. The table shows more than 95,000 distinct CDR3 sequences, with roughly an eighth occurring only once. The time point was: patch test 1, 2 weeks after DPC sensitization. The sample's treatment: therapeutic diphenylcyclopropenone sensitization with weekly scalp DPC. Sample: whole blood, taken in connection with sensitization to the hapten diphenylcyclopropenone (DPC). These receptors were taken from a woman between 45 and 65 years old with alopecia areata. Some clones in this sample may be carry-over from other donors' samples.

This clonotype was seen a handful of times. The CDR3 region has the DNA TGTGCTACGGCCGGGGACAGCATTAACACCGGGGAGCTGTTTTTT. Protein sequence: CATAGDSINTGELFF. The V gene is TRBV24-1, the J gene TRBJ2-2; 7 positions agree with TRBD1. The length of the CDR3 is 15 residues. Germline V gene lookup returns CDR1 KGHDR and CDR2 SFDVKD.

This clonotype occurred a few times. The gene calls are TRBV9 and TRBJ2-3; D may be TRBD1 or TRBD2 (5 bases each). The CDR3 is 21 amino acids. V was trimmed by 1 base and J by 4 bases, leaving 31 bases between them. The germline CDR1 and CDR2 sequences are SGDLS and YYNGEE. CDR3 sequence: CASSVLPYHAEPGPNADTQYF. CDR3 in DNA: TGTGCCAGCAGCGTACTACCTTACCACGCTGAACCGGGACCCAACGCAGATACGCAGTATTTT.

Only a few counts were recorded for this clonotype. In DNA, the CDR3 is TGCAGCGTTGGTTCTAGCGGGAGATCGGGGCAGTACTTC. This gives the protein CSVGSSGRSGQYF. This chain links TRBV29-1 with TRBJ2-7, with 10 nucleotides matching TRBD2. V gave up 4 bases and J gave up 9 bases; unmatched junction bases: 9. This CDR3 spans 13 amino acids. CDR1 is SQVTM and CDR2 is ANQGSEA in the germline V gene.

This clonotype was found a few times. The chain combines TRBV28 with TRBJ2-7, with D tentatively TRBD2 (5 bases). Deletions cut 5 bases from V and 7 bases from J, with 12 bases between. There are 12 residues in the CDR3. Germline assignment: CDR1 MDHEN and CDR2 SYDVKM. The CDR3 protein is CASSGRVREQYF. CDR3 bases: TGTGCCAGCAGTGGGCGGGTACGGGAGCAGTACTTC.

This clonotype was seen only once. This chain connects TRBV7-2 to TRBJ1-4; 10 bases are a match to TRBD1. CDR3 size: 16 residues. The germline gives CDR1 SGHTA, CDR2 FQGNSA. The J segment lost 3 bases and the V segment lost 5 bases, leaving 6 bases of the junction unmatched. Here the CDR3 reads CASSLDRGRANEKLFF. The CDR3 DNA sequence: TGTGCCAGCAGCCTAGACAGGGGGCGGGCTAATGAAAAACTGTTTTTT.

This clonotype was recorded many times. The chain couples TRBV7-2 to TRBJ2-1, with 8 nucleotides matching TRBD1. The germline V gene has CDR1 SGHTA and CDR2 FQGNSA. The CDR3 consists of 16 residues. V was clipped by 4 bases and J by 7 bases; unmatched bases: 12. The CDR3 nucleotides are TGTGCCAGCAGCTATGTCGGACAGGGTGGGTCGAATGAGCAGTTCTTC. Protein product: CASSYVGQGGSNEQFF.

This clonotype has just a few counts. This rearrangement joins TRBV12-5 to TRBJ1-5; no reliable D call. The CDR3 is 14 amino acids. CDR1 and CDR2 (germline): LGHNT, FRNRAP. V lost 2 bases to trimming and J lost 1 base, with 6 bases between them. The CDR3 coding sequence is TGTGCTAGTGGTTTGTGGTTGAGCAATCAGCCCCAGCATTTT. It yields the protein CASGLWLSNQPQHF.

This clonotype was picked up a small number of times. The chain couples TRBV12-3 or TRBV12-4 to TRBJ2-2; D uncertain. There are 14 residues in the CDR3. V was shortened by 6 bases and J by 5 bases, with 13 bases between the two germline ends. CDR3: CASRALLETGELFF. The CDR3 DNA is TGTGCCAGCAGAGCCCTATTGGAGACCGGGGAGCTGTTTTTT.

The rearrangement links TRBV12-3 or TRBV12-4 to TRBJ1-5, with D perhaps TRBD1 (5 bases). The CDR3 length is 13 residues. V lost 10 bases to trimming and J lost 4 bases, with 14 bases between them. The CDR3 sequence is CATTWGENQPQHF. The CDR3 DNA follows: TGTGCCACCACTTGGGGGGAGAATCAGCCCCAGCATTTT.

The CDR3 region is CASSQLIQPQHF. The CDR3 nucleotides read TGCGCCAGCAGCCAACTTATTCAGCCCCAGCATTTT. The rearrangement uses TRBV4-1 and TRBJ1-5; no clear D. The germline V and J ends were trimmed by 2 bases and 6 bases, with 5 bases remaining between them. The CDR3 has 12 residues. Looked up from germline, CDR1 is MGHRA and CDR2 is YSYEKL.

This clonotype was picked up a small number of times. V is TRBV27 and J is TRBJ2-1, with D unresolved. CDR1 MNHEY and CDR2 SMNVEV come from the germline V gene (reference sequence). Trimming cost V 2 bases and J 0 bases, with 8 bases left between them. This CDR3 has 15 residues. Written as DNA, the CDR3 is TGTGCCAGCAGTTTAGGGGTTAGCTCCTACAATGAGCAGTTCTTC. It encodes CASSLGVSSYNEQFF.

This clonotype was counted at least ten times. This rearrangement joins TRBV12-3 or TRBV12-4 to TRBJ2-7; D is undetermined. Trimming cost V 3 bases and J 7 bases, with 13 bases left between them. The CDR3 runs to 13 residues. CDR3 in amino acids: CASSLSQEWEQYF. CDR3 nucleotide sequence: TGTGCCAGCAGTTTGTCGCAGGAGTGGGAGCAGTACTTC.

Regarding this clonotype: This may be a read error, as it is one base from a much larger clone. V gene TRBV18 combines with J gene TRBJ1-1; D gene unclear. Germline values: CDR1 KGHSH, CDR2 LQKENI. This CDR3 is 13 amino acids long. DNA for the CDR3: TGTGCCAGCTCACCTTTGGAAGCAGCTGAAGCTTCCTTT. It specifies CASSPLEAAEASF.

This chain links TRBV5-1 with TRBJ2-7; D gene unclear. The CDR3 totals 14 residues. Germline V lookup: CDR1 SGHRS, CDR2 YFSETQ. Trimming shortened V by 5 bases and J by 3 bases, and 15 bases separated the two germline ends. The CDR3 sequence: CASSPALQGYEQYF. The DNA for the CDR3 is TGCGCCAGCAGTCCTGCCCTCCAAGGCTACGAGCAGTACTTC.

This clonotype was counted only a few times. This rearrangement joins TRBV5-1 to TRBJ2-2; 10 bases are a match to TRBD2. The CDR3 is 13 residues long. V dropped 4 bases and J dropped 10; count of bases not matched to a gene: 4. The germline CDR1 and CDR2 sequences are SGHRS and YFSETQ. CDR3 nucleotides: TGCGCCAGCAGCCCGGGACTAGCGCTGGAGCTGTTTTTT. This translates into CASSPGLALELFF.

The chain joins TRBV28 to TRBJ1-2; D remains ambiguous. This CDR3 region has 12 residues. Germline V lookup: CDR1 MDHEN, CDR2 SYDVKM. The ends were cut back, 11 bases at V and 1 base at J, with 11 bases in the middle. The CDR3 loop reads CASLLLNYGYTF. In DNA form, the CDR3 reads TGTGCCTCCCTGCTACTTAACTATGGCTACACCTTC.

The genes are TRBV2 and TRBJ2-7; 8 bases agree with TRBD1. Germline CDR1 is SNHLY and CDR2 is FYNNEI. The V and J ends lost 5 bases and 7 bases, in that order; junction bases with no gene match: 7. This CDR3 is 13 amino acids long. CDR3 sequence: CASSLLGQGEQYF. The DNA for the CDR3 is TGTGCCAGCAGTCTACTCGGACAGGGAGAGCAGTACTTC.

The rearrangement joins TRBV9 to TRBJ2-1; D is perhaps TRBD1 (6 bases). This CDR3 is built from 16 residues. Trimming removed 5 bases at V and 0 bases at J, with 15 bases between. Looked up from germline, CDR1 is SGDLS and CDR2 is YYNGEE. The CDR3 DNA reads as TGTGCCAGCAGTCTTTTTGGACAGAGCTCCTACAATGAGCAGTTCTTC. Amino acids: CASSLFGQSSYNEQFF.

This clonotype has ten or more counts. The V gene is TRBV29-1, the J gene TRBJ2-1; D is unclear. The CDR3 is 13 amino acids. V shed 7 bases and J shed 1 base, with 11 bases lying between them. Per the germline V gene, CDR1 is SQVTM and CDR2 is ANQGSEA. The CDR3 DNA follows: TGCAGCGCTGTGGTCCTATCCTACAATGAGCAGTTCTTC. Protein product: CSAVVLSYNEQFF.

V usage is TRBV29-1 and J usage is TRBJ1-4; 7 nucleotides align to TRBD1. This CDR3 region has 11 residues. From germline, CDR1 is SQVTM and CDR2 ANQGSEA. J gave up 15 bases and V 7 bases, and 11 bases lay outside the gene matches. CDR3 protein: CSAGTAARVFF. The CDR3 DNA reads as TGCAGCGCCGGGACAGCCGCCCGAGTGTTTTTT. Filled out from reference TRBV29-1 and TRBJ1-4, the complete variable domain reads SAVISQKPSRDICQRGTSLTIQCQVDSQVTMMFWYRQQPGQSLTLIATANQGSEATYESGFVIDKFPISRPNLTFSTLTVSNMSPEDSSIYLCSAGTAARVFFGSGTQLSVL.

This clonotype was picked up a small number of times. The V call is TRBV7-2, the J call TRBJ2-2; maybe TRBD2 (6 bases). Germline assignment: CDR1 SGHTA and CDR2 FQGNSA. The CDR3 is 15 amino acids. V shed 2 bases and J shed 4 bases, with 11 bases lying between them. CDR3 in DNA: TGTGCCAGCAGCTTACAGTTTAGCGGCACCGGGGAGCTGTTTTTT. Translating gives CASSLQFSGTGELFF.

This clonotype has a single count. It may be a read error: a sequence one base away is much more abundant. This chain connects TRBV7-9 to TRBJ2-2, with D tentatively TRBD1 or TRBD2 (6 bases each). CDR3 size: 18 residues. Germline V gives CDR1 SEHNR, CDR2 FQNEAQ (reference sequence). The CDR3 bases are TGTGTCAGCAGCCTCGGGGACATCCTCTCCGCGGGGACCGGGGAGCTGTTTTTT. Translation: CVSSLGDILSAGTGELFF.

This clonotype was recorded many times. The chain couples TRBV28 to TRBJ1-4; perhaps TRBD1 as D (6 bases). The germline gives CDR1 MDHEN, CDR2 SYDVKM. V shed 6 bases and J shed 2 bases, with 7 bases lying between them. The CDR3 sequence is 13 residues long. CDR3 coding DNA: TGTGCCAGCAGGGACAGTACTAATGAAAAACTGTTTTTT. It encodes CASRDSTNEKLFF.

This clonotype was detected many times. V gene TRBV7-2 combines with J gene TRBJ2-1, with TRBD2 matching 8 bases. The CDR3 has 15 amino acids. From germline, CDR1 is SGHTA and CDR2 FQGNSA. After removal of 8 bases from V and 7 bases from J, the junction contained 13 bases not matched to a gene. The CDR3 is CASRPGLGGYNEQFF. The CDR3 DNA reads TGTGCCAGCCGACCGGGACTAGGGGGTTATAATGAGCAGTTCTTC.

This clonotype was detected many times. The chain carries TRBV28 and TRBJ2-3; 9 nucleotides match TRBD2. The CDR3 extends over 14 amino acids. The ends lost 7 bases at V and 2 bases at J; junction bases unmatched: 4. The germline CDR1 and CDR2 sequences are MDHEN and SYDVKM. In nucleotides, the CDR3 is TGTGCCAGCACAGCTAGCGGGACCACAGATACGCAGTATTTT. Translated, it gives CASTASGTTDTQYF.

In its sample, this clonotype was seen a few times. The V gene is TRBV6-5, the J gene TRBJ1-6, with a weak D call TRBD1 (5 bases). Germline-derived CDR1 and CDR2 are MNHEY and SVGAGI. CDR3 size: 16 residues. V was cut by 6 bases and J by 5 bases, with 17 bases left in between. The CDR3 coding sequence is TGTGCCAGCAGCCCTACAGCAGGGTTCAATAATTCACCCCTCCACTTT. Translating gives CASSPTAGFNNSPLHF.

The sample holds many counts of this clonotype. This chain links TRBV6-5 with TRBJ2-3, with D uncertain. V dropped 0 bases and J dropped 2 bases, with 9 bases sitting between them. Germline assignment: CDR1 MNHEY and CDR2 SVGAGI. This CDR3 has 15 residues. The CDR3 spells CASSYSPSLTDTQYF. The CDR3, as DNA: TGTGCCAGCAGTTACTCCCCCAGCCTCACAGATACGCAGTATTTT.

This clonotype occurred many times. The chain combines TRBV4-2 with TRBJ1-4, with TRBD1 as a possible D gene (5 bases). V lost 0 bases and J lost 4, with 9 bases in between. This CDR3 is built from 15 residues. Germline lookup yields CDR1 LGHNA and CDR2 YNFKEQ. CDR3 loop: CASSQDPTVNEKLFF. The CDR3, as DNA: TGTGCCAGCAGCCAAGATCCGACAGTTAATGAAAAACTGTTTTTT.